Below, 18 T cell receptor beta chains from the same sample are listed, as sequenced in a study of T-cell memory formation after mild COVID-19. TCRdb re-called the 5' RACE reads through MiXCR, storing one row per CDR3 protein. The data show 450,000 or so distinct CDR3 sequences, with roughly 25% seen just once and approximately 12% held by the top ten. Sequencing input: PBMCs or a T cell subset sorted from them (not recorded which). Receptors originate from an adult woman who had mild COVID-19 (a few samples of this study predate the infection). Cell type and time point are not known.

This clonotype was detected only a few times. The chain is built from TRBV7-6 and TRBJ2-3, with D tentatively TRBD1 or TRBD2 (5 bases each). Trimming shortened V by 2 bases and J by 3 bases, and 9 bases separated the two germline ends. CDR3 length: 14 amino acids. CDR1 and CDR2 (germline): SGHVS, FNYEAQ. The CDR3 region has the DNA TGTGCCAGCAGCTTAATGGGGGAGACAGATACGCAGTATTTT. Protein sequence: CASSLMGETDTQYF.

This clonotype was seen a handful of times. The chain joins TRBV5-1 to TRBJ2-7; 12 bases agree with TRBD1. The CDR3 is 15 amino acids. With V trimmed by 2 bases and J by 3 bases, 3 bases remained unmatched. Germline V gene data show CDR1 as SGHRS and CDR2 as YFSETQ. The DNA of the CDR3 is TGCGCCAGCAGCTTCCGGGACAGGGGGCTCTACGAGCAGTACTTC. Residues: CASSFRDRGLYEQYF.

This clonotype was seen a handful of times. The chain has TRBV20-1 and TRBJ2-5, with 9 bases aligning to TRBD2. The ends lost 4 bases at V and 2 bases at J; junction bases unmatched: 8. Germline loops: CDR1 DFQATT, CDR2 SNEGSKA (reference sequence). The CDR3 covers 15 residues. The CDR3 loop reads CSATGGGREQETQYF. The DNA for the CDR3 is TGCAGTGCTACAGGTGGCGGGAGGGAGCAAGAGACCCAGTACTTC.

This clonotype was seen a handful of times. In DNA form, the CDR3 reads TGTGCCTCTCGTCTCGGAACCTACGAGCAGTACTTC. This gives the protein CASRLGTYEQYF. The V and J genes are TRBV12-3 or TRBV12-4 and TRBJ2-7, with D hard to call. The CDR3 is made up of 12 amino acids. With 11 bases removed from V and 2 bases from J, the gap between germline ends came to 13 bases.

The chain links TRBV6-5 to TRBJ2-7; 7 bases match TRBD1. J gave up 5 bases and V 2 bases, and 3 bases lay outside the gene matches. This CDR3 is built from 13 residues. Germline CDR1 is MNHEY and CDR2 is SVGAGI. CDR3 residues: CASSYTTGHEQYF. The CDR3 nucleotides read TGTGCCAGCAGTTACACGACAGGGCACGAGCAGTACTTC.

In its sample, this clonotype was seen a few times. The chain combines TRBV20-1 with TRBJ2-4, with D perhaps assigned TRBD1 or TRBD2 (7 bases each). Germline CDR1 DFQATT, CDR2 SNEGSKA (reference sequence). CDR3 length equals 13 residues. Trimming removed 5 bases from V and 7 bases from J, with 15 bases in between. The CDR3 DNA sequence: TGCAGTGCTCCCGGCCAGGGGGGGAACATTCAGTACTTC. This codes for CSAPGQGGNIQYF.

The V gene is TRBV5-1, the J gene TRBJ2-5; D call uncertain. Trimming took off 3 bases at V and 4 bases at J, with 10 bases between the two ends. This CDR3 is built from 13 residues. Germline V CDR1 and CDR2: SGHRS, YFSETQ. The CDR3 is CASSSRVAETQYF. For the CDR3, the DNA is TGCGCCAGCAGCTCAAGGGTGGCAGAGACCCAGTACTTC.

The chain joins TRBV7-8 to TRBJ2-7; the match to TRBD1 covers 9 bases. The CDR3 is 14 residues long. Germline trimming cut 4 bases from V and 4 bases from J; bases unmatched to any gene: 5. Germline V gene data show CDR1 as SGHVS and CDR2 as FQNEAQ. This chain's CDR3 is CASSSETGGYEQYF. The CDR3 nucleotides are TGTGCCAGCAGCTCCGAGACAGGGGGTTACGAGCAGTACTTC.

The V gene is TRBV5-1, the J gene TRBJ2-5; the D gene is possibly TRBD2 (5 bases). The CDR3 extends over 16 amino acids. CDR1 and CDR2 from the germline V gene are SGHRS and YFSETQ. Trimming pared 0 bases from V and 5 bases from J, leaving 17 bases between. The CDR3, as DNA: TGCGCCAGCAGCTTGGTACCGCGGGTTGATTGGGAGACCCAGTACTTC. Residues: CASSLVPRVDWETQYF.

The chain couples TRBV20-1 to TRBJ2-7; possible D gene TRBD2, 5 bases. V was cut by 0 bases and J by 1 base, with 10 bases left in between. The V gene's germline CDR1 is DFQATT and CDR2 SNEGSKA (reference sequence). The CDR3 is 14 amino acids. The chain's CDR3 is CSARDPGLSYEQYF. CDR3 in DNA: TGCAGTGCTAGAGATCCTGGACTTTCCTACGAGCAGTACTTC.

The chain couples TRBV7-8 to TRBJ2-3; D call uncertain. V lost 5 bases and J 13 bases, leaving 16 bases between the germline ends. In germline, CDR1 is SGHVS, CDR2 FQNEAQ. CDR3 length: 12 amino acids. The CDR3 is CASSPLAEFEYF. The CDR3 DNA reads as TGTGCCAGCAGCCCCCTTGCCGAATTCGAGTATTTT.

This rearrangement joins TRBV12-3 or TRBV12-4 to TRBJ2-7; 7 positions match TRBD1. V lost 3 bases, J lost 0 bases, and 5 bases stayed unmatched. The CDR3 is 15 amino acids. This CDR3 reads CASSFGTVSSYEQYF. The CDR3 region has the DNA TGTGCCAGCAGTTTCGGGACAGTGAGCTCCTACGAGCAGTACTTC.

This chain joins TRBV7-3 and TRBJ2-2; D is uncertain. V was trimmed by 0 bases and J by 3 bases, leaving 8 bases between them. The CDR3 is 15 amino acids. From germline, CDR1 is SGHTA and CDR2 FQGTGA. The CDR3 region has the DNA TGTGCCAGCAGCTTAACGGGTGGAGACACCGGGGAGCTGTTTTTT. Amino acid sequence: CASSLTGGDTGELFF.

The J gene is TRBJ2-7, the V gene TRBV12-3 or TRBV12-4; 9 positions match TRBD1. V gave up 4 bases and J gave up 6 bases; unmatched junction bases: 10. The CDR3 is 15 residues long. The CDR3 protein is CASSSQGAAGTEQYF. The DNA for the CDR3 is TGTGCCAGCAGTTCACAGGGGGCAGCGGGTACCGAGCAGTACTTC.

The chain has TRBV20-1 and TRBJ1-2; TRBD1 agrees at 12 bases. CDR1 is DFQATT, CDR2 SNEGSKA, per germline (reference sequence). V lost 5 bases to trimming and J lost 8 bases; unmatched junction nucleotides: 9. The CDR3 runs to 14 residues. The CDR3 sequence: CSAGTGGEKAGYTF. The DNA of the CDR3 is TGCAGTGCTGGGACAGGGGGCGAGAAAGCGGGCTACACCTTC.

This clonotype was counted a single time. The rearrangement joins TRBV9 to TRBJ2-5; 9 bases map to TRBD2. This CDR3 has 15 residues. The V gene end was trimmed by 1 base and the J gene end by 5 bases; junction bases not matched to a gene: 6. Germline V gene data show CDR1 as SGDLS and CDR2 as YYNGEE. This CDR3 reads CASSVRREGRETQYF. In DNA, the CDR3 is TGTGCCAGCAGCGTACGGCGGGAGGGCCGGGAGACCCAGTACTTC.

This clonotype appeared a few times. The V and J genes are TRBV5-1 and TRBJ2-5; D is possibly TRBD1 (6 bases). The CDR3 is 15 amino acids. CDR1 and CDR2 from the germline V gene are SGHRS and YFSETQ. Trimming removed 4 bases from V and 2 bases from J, with 15 bases in between. CDR3 protein: CASSKRQVRQETQYF. CDR3 coding DNA: TGCGCCAGCAGCAAAAGACAGGTCCGGCAAGAGACCCAGTACTTC.

V and J are TRBV29-1 and TRBJ1-2; possibly TRBD1 for D (5 bases). V was clipped by 6 bases and J by 4 bases, with 18 bases between them. Germline V CDR1 and CDR2: SQVTM, ANQGSEA. This CDR3 contains 14 residues. CDR3 nucleotides: TGCAGCGTCACAGGCCAGGGTAGGGGCTATGGCTACACCTTC. Protein sequence: CSVTGQGRGYGYTF.